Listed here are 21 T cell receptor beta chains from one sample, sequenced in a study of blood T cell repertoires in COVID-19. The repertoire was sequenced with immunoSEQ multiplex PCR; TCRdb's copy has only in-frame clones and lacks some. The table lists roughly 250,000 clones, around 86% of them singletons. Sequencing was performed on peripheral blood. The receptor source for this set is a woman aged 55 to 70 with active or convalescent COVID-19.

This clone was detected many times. The CDR3 is CARGSGYDEKLFF. The CDR3 bases are TGTGCCCGAGGCTCGGGGTACGATGAAAAACTGTTTTTT. The chain recombines TRBV30 with TRBJ1-4; no clear D gene. The CDR3 has 13 amino acids. Trimming removed 8 bases at V and 6 bases at J, with 16 bases between. Germline V gene lookup returns CDR1 GTSNPN and CDR2 SVGIG (reference sequence). The entire variable domain, with the rest obtained from reference TRBV30 and TRBJ1-4, is as follows: SQTIHQWPATLVQPVGSPLSLECTVEGTSNPNLYWYRQAAGRGLQLLFYSVGIGQISSEVPQNLSASRPQDRQFILSSKKLLLSDSGFYLCARGSGYDEKLFFGSGTQLSVL.

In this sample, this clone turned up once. This chain's CDR3 is CASSEQGARSTEAFF. In DNA form, the CDR3 reads TGTGCCAGCAGTGAACAGGGGGCGCGAAGCACTGAAGCTTTCTTT. The V call is TRBV2, the J call TRBJ1-1, with 8 bases aligning to TRBD1. From germline, CDR1 is SNHLY and CDR2 FYNNEI. The CDR3 contains 15 residues. V gave up 2 bases and J gave up 4 bases; unmatched junction bases: 6. The full variable domain, rest sourced from reference TRBV2 and TRBJ1-1, is EPEVTQTPSHQVTQMGQEVILRCVPISNHLYFYWYRQILGQKVEFLVSFYNNEISEKSEIFDDQFSVERPDGSNFTLKIRSTKLEDSAMYFCASSEQGARSTEAFFGQGTRLTVV.

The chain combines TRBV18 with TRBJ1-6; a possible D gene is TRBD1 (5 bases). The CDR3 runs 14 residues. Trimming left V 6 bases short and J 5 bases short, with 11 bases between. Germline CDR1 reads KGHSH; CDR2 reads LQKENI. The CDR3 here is CASSGGPNNSPLHF. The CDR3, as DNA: TGTGCCAGCTCCGGGGGACCTAATAATTCACCCCTCCACTTT. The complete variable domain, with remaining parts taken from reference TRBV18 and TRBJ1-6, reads NAGVMQNPRHLVRRRGQEARLRCSPMKGHSHVYWYRQLPEEGLKFMVYLQKENIIDESGMPKERFSAEFPKEGPSILRIQQVVRGDSAAYFCASSGGPNNSPLHFGNGTRLTVT.

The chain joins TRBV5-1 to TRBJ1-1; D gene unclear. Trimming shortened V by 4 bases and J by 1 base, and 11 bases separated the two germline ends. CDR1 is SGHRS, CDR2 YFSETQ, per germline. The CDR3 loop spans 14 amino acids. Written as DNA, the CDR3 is TGCGCCAGCAGCCCCGGAGGGCCGAACACTGAAGCTTTCTTT. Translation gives CASSPGGPNTEAFF.

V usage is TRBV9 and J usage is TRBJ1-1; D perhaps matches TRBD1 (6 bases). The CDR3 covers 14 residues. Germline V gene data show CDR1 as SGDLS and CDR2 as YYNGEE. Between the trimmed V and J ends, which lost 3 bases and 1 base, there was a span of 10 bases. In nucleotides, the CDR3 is TGTGCCAGCAGCGCAAGGGGACAGAACACTGAAGCTTTCTTT. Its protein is CASSARGQNTEAFF.

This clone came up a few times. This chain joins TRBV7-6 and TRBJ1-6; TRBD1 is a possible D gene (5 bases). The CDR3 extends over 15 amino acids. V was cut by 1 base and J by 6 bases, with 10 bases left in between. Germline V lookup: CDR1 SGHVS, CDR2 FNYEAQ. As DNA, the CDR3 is TGTGCCAGCAGCTTAGTAGGGGCTGCTAATTCACCCCTCCACTTT. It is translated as CASSLVGAANSPLHF.

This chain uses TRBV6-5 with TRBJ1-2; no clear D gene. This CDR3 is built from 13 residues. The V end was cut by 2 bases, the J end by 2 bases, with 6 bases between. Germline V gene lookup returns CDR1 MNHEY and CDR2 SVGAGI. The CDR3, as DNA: TGTGCCAGCAGTTACGGGCAGAACTATGGCTACACCTTC. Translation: CASSYGQNYGYTF.

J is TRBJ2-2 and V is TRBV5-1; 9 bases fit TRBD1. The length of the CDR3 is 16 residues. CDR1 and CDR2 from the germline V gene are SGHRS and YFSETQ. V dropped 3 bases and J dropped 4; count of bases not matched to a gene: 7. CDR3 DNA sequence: TGCGCCAGCAGCTACTCACGGACAGGGGTCACCGGGGAGCTGTTTTTT. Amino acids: CASSYSRTGVTGELFF.

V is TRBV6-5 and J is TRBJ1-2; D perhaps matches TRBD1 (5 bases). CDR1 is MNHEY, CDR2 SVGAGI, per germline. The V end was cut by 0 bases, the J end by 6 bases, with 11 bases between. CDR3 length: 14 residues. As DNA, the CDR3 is TGTGCCAGCAGTTACTCAGCAGGGTCCCATGGCTACACCTTC. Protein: CASSYSAGSHGYTF.

This CDR3 is CASSLTIGQGTTEAFF. For the CDR3, the DNA is TGTGCCAGTAGTCTTACAATCGGACAGGGGACCACTGAAGCTTTCTTT. This chain joins TRBV19 and TRBJ1-1, with 9 bases lining up with TRBD1. The J segment lost 4 bases and the V segment lost 5 bases, leaving 11 bases of the junction unmatched. The CDR3 covers 16 residues. Germline lookup yields CDR1 LNHDA and CDR2 SQIVND (reference sequence).

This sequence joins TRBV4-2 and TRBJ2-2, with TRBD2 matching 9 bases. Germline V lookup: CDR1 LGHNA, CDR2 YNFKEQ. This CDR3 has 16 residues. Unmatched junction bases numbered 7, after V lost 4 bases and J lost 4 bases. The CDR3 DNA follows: TGTGCCAGCAGCCTCCTGACTAGCGGAGGCACCGGGGAGCTGTTTTTT. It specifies CASSLLTSGGTGELFF.

The CDR3 region has the DNA TGCAGCGTTAAACCGGGTCCATTTAGGAGAGAGACCCAGTACTTC. Protein: CSVKPGPFRRETQYF. The V call is TRBV29-1, the J call TRBJ2-5, with no clear D. Trimming stripped 5 bases from V and 4 bases from J, with 20 bases between. Germline loops: CDR1 SQVTM, CDR2 ANQGSEA. This CDR3 has 15 residues.

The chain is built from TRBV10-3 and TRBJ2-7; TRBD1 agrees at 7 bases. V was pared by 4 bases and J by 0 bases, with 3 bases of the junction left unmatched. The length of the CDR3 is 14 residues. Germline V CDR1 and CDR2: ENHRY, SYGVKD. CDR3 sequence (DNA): TGTGCCATCAGTGCACAGGGGAGCTCCTACGAGCAGTACTTC. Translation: CAISAQGSSYEQYF.

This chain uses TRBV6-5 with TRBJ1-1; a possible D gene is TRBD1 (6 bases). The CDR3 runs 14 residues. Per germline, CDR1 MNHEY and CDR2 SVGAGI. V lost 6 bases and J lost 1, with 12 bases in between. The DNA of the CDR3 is TGTGCCAGCAGCCTACAGGGAACGAACACTGAAGCTTTCTTT. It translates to CASSLQGTNTEAFF.

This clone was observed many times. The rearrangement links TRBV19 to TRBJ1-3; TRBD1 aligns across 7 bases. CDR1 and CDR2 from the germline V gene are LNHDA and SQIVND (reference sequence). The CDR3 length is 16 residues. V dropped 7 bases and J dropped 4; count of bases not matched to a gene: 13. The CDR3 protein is CASNPTGAYFGNTIYF. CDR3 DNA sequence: TGTGCCAGTAATCCCACAGGGGCGTACTTCGGAAACACCATATATTTT.

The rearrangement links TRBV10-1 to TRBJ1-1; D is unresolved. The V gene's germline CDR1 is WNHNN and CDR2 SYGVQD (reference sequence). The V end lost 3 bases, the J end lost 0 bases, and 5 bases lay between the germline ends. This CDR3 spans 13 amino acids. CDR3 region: CASSDRLNTEAFF. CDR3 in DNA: TGCGCCAGCAGTGACCGGTTGAACACTGAAGCTTTCTTT.

The CDR3 DNA reads TGTGCCAGCAGTCCCGACAGGTACAATGAGCAGTTCTTC. The encoded protein is CASSPDRYNEQFF. The rearrangement joins TRBV12-3 or TRBV12-4 to TRBJ2-1; a weak D match, TRBD1 (6 bases). This CDR3 has 13 amino acids. Trimming took 5 bases from V and 4 from J, leaving 9 bases between them.

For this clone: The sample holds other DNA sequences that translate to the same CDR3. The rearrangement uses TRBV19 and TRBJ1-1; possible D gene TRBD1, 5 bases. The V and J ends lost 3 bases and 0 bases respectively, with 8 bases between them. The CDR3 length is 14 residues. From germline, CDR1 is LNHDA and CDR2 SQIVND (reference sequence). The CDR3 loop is CASSIQGMNTEAFF. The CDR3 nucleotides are TGTGCCAGTAGTATTCAGGGTATGAACACTGAAGCTTTCTTT.

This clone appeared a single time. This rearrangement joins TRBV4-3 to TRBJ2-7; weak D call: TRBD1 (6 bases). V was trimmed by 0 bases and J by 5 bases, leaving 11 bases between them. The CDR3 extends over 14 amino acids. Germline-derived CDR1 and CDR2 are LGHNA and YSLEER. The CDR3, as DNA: TGCGCCAGCAGCCAAGACGGCAGGGGCGACGAGCAGTACTTC. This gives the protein CASSQDGRGDEQYF.

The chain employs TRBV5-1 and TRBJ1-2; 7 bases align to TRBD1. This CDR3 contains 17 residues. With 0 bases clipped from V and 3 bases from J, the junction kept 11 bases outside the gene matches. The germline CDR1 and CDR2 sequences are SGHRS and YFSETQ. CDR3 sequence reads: CASSLGRGRAADYGYTF. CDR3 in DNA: TGCGCCAGCAGCTTGGGAAGGGGGCGTGCAGCTGACTATGGCTACACCTTC.

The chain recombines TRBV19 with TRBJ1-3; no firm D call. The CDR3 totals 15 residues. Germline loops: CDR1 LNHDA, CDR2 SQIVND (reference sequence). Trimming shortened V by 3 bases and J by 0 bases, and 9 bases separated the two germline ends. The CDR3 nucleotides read TGTGCCAGTAGTATTTCGGTGCTCTCTGGAAACACCATATATTTT. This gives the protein CASSISVLSGNTIYF.